This T cell receptor (beta chain) was sequenced during a study of beta chain features in type 1 diabetes. Of the isolated RNA, all was reverse transcribed, and so the sequenced material was expressed TCRB transcripts. Produced via immunoSEQ multiplex PCR; TCRdb's table is partial and in-frame only. The table has 600,000 to 700,000 clones, 9.5% to 15% seen once; the top ten hold around 0.12%. This clone showed up just a few times. Its antigen is still unknown. The CDR3 is 16 amino acids. V dropped 3 bases and J dropped 1; count of bases not matched to a gene: 7. Germline lookup yields CDR1 KGHSH and CDR2 LQKENI. The study's findings and limits: Significant though moderate, a shortening of TCRB CDR3s appeared in all four CD4+ subsets of Type 1 diabetes patients.

This sequence was found in a man between 25 and 39 years old with type 1 diabetes. The chain couples TRBV18 to TRBJ2-3; 7 bases agree with TRBD1. The specimen sequenced was naive CD4+ T cells from blood. This chain's CDR3 is CASSPQGVVGTDTQYF. CDR3 coding DNA: TGTGCCAGCTCACCCCAGGGGGTCGTAGGCACAGATACGCAGTATTTT. The full variable domain, with the rest looked up from reference TRBV18 and TRBJ2-3, is NAGVMQNPRHLVRRRGQEARLRCSPMKGHSHVYWYRQLPEEGLKFMVYLQKENIIDESGMPKERFSAEFPKEGPSILRIQQVVRGDSAAYFCASSPQGVVGTDTQYFGPGTRLTVL.